The clone carrying this T cell receptor (beta chain) came up many times. Its antigen remains unidentified. Investigators prepared the TCR beta libraries by applying iRepertoire HTBI primers and Arm-PCR of CDR3 regions. Each CDR3 protein is one row after TCRdb ran MiXCR on the multiplex PCR reads. The table lists roughly 520,000 distinct CDR3 sequences, about 12% of them singletons. Time point of the sample: newly diagnosed GD, antithyroid drugs for less than 3 months. PBMC-derived RNA was used for the TCR library. The sample is drawn from a study of regulatory T cells in long-lasting Graves disease. Turning to the study itself: Under 3 months of antithyroid drugs had been taken by newly diagnosed Graves' patients.

Study observations and caveats: The study found TRBV28, TRBJ1-2 and TRBJ2-5 favored in persistent disease.

V lost 2 bases to trimming and J lost 2 bases, with 17 bases between them. The germline CDR1 and CDR2 sequences are SGHVS and FQNEAQ. The CDR3 runs to 17 residues. These data also featured in a second study, about T cells in Graves' hyperthyroidism and ophthalmopathy. Per that study: Before onset, by a median of about seven months, the model predicted ophthalmopathy.

This chain joins TRBV7-8 and TRBJ2-3; maybe TRBD2 (6 bases). The sample in question was peripheral blood mononuclear cells (PBMCs), obtained at new diagnosis, from a patient treated with antithyroid drugs. The receptor comes from a woman in her twenties or thirties with Graves disease. The DNA for the CDR3 is TGTGCCAGCAGCTTAACCGGCGGGGCGGGGTACACAGATACGCAGTATTTT. It is translated as CASSLTGGAGYTDTQYF.